This TCR beta chain is drawn from a study of blood T cell repertoires in COVID-19. TCRdb's table, derived via immunoSEQ multiplex PCR, lists solely in-frame clones and lacks some. The repertoire has 450,000 to 500,000 clones, roughly 88% of them found once; the top ten carry 3.2%. The CDR3 is 18 residues long. Per the germline V gene, CDR1 is MNHEY and CDR2 is SVGEGT. V shed 2 bases and J shed 3 bases, with 21 bases lying between them. This TCR derives from a human donor in a cohort sampled during active COVID-19. Sequenced sample: peripheral blood. The chain is built from TRBV6-2 or TRBV6-3 and TRBJ2-3; D perhaps matches TRBD2 (6 bases). The CDR3, as DNA: TGTGCCAGCAGTTACGGGGAGGTTTTCAGGTTAAGGACAGATACGCAGTATTTT. Amino acid sequence: CASSYGEVFRLRTDTQYF.